Following are 18 T cell receptor beta chains from one sample sequenced in a study of cytomegalovirus exposure and HLA in healthy donors (dated by TCRdb to 2017 to 2019). The method behind the library was the immunoSEQ multiplex PCR assay. The multiplex PCR relied on a mix of 60 forward primers for TCR Vbeta segments and 13 reverse primers for TCR Jbeta segments. This is the immuneACCESS table as TCRdb keeps it, with only in-frame sequences that have V and J called. A part of the clones is gone; compared with another copy, unresolved V genes explain less than half, and the rest is unexplained. The sample table lists 110,000 or so clones, about 79% of them with a count of one. Just over 2% of the sample is taken by the ten largest. Source material: PBMCs. The receptors shown here come from a human donor in good health.

This clone was seen only a few times. V gene TRBV10-3 combines with J gene TRBJ1-1; TRBD1 matches 10 bases. Trimming took 4 bases from V and 1 from J; bases not matched to a gene: 3. The germline CDR1 and CDR2 sequences are ENHRY and SYGVKD. The CDR3 runs 15 residues. In DNA, the CDR3 is TGTGCCATCAGTGGGACAGGGGGAAAGAACACTGAAGCTTTCTTT. It is translated as CAISGTGGKNTEAFF.

The V gene is TRBV7-8, the J gene TRBJ1-2; D perhaps matches TRBD1 (6 bases). The CDR3 has 14 amino acids. CDR1 is SGHVS and CDR2 is FQNEAQ in the germline V gene. V gave up 6 bases and J gave up 8 bases, with 19 bases separating them. The chain's CDR3 is CASRSNRAGDGYTF. The DNA of the CDR3 is TGTGCCAGCAGATCTAACAGGGCTGGCGACGGCTACACCTTC.

The CDR3 loop is CASSLLARYNEQFF. The CDR3 nucleotides are TGTGCCAGCAGTTTACTAGCCCGGTACAATGAGCAGTTCTTC. The chain links TRBV28 to TRBJ2-1, with a weak D call TRBD2 (5 bases). Germline V gene lookup returns CDR1 MDHEN and CDR2 SYDVKM. The CDR3 sequence is 14 residues long. The V end was cut by 2 bases, the J end by 4 bases, with 9 bases between. Complete variable domain (other parts from reference TRBV28 and TRBJ2-1): DVKVTQSSRYLVKRTGEKVFLECVQDMDHENMFWYRQDPGLGLRLIYFSYDVKMKEKGDIPEGYSVSREKKERFSLILESASTNQTSMYLCASSLLARYNEQFFGPGTRLTVL.

This clone was recorded a few times. This chain joins TRBV30 and TRBJ2-5; possibly TRBD2 for D (5 bases). Germline CDR1 GTSNPN, CDR2 SVGIG (reference sequence). The V and J ends lost 3 bases and 1 base respectively, with 12 bases between them. The CDR3 is made up of 14 amino acids. The DNA of the CDR3 is TGTGCCTGGAGCAACCCGGGATTCCAAGAGACCCAGTACTTC. Translating gives CAWSNPGFQETQYF.

The chain uses TRBV5-1 and TRBJ1-1; 8 positions match TRBD1. The junction had 6 bases not matched to a gene; V was cut back by 4 bases and J by 1 base. The length of the CDR3 is 15 residues. The germline V gene encodes CDR1 SGHRS and CDR2 YFSETQ. The CDR3 here is CASSPGGLTNTEAFF. Here the CDR3 DNA reads TGCGCCAGCAGCCCAGGGGGCCTAACGAACACTGAAGCTTTCTTT.

The CDR3 nucleotides are TGTGCCAGCAGCTTGGGTTCGGGATACAGCAATCAGCCCCAGCATTTT. Its protein product is CASSLGSGYSNQPQHF. The chain recombines TRBV5-5 with TRBJ1-5; D ambiguous. The CDR3 is 16 residues long. Per germline, CDR1 SGHKS and CDR2 YYEKEE (reference sequence). Trimming left V 0 bases short and J 1 base short, with 11 bases between.

The chain is built from TRBV6-1 and TRBJ2-3; tentatively, D is TRBD2 (6 bases). The ends were cut back, 2 bases at V and 1 base at J, with 13 bases in the middle. Germline CDR1 reads MNHNS; CDR2 reads SASEGT. This CDR3 has 16 residues. This CDR3 is CASSEPAAGRTDTQYF. The CDR3 region has the DNA TGTGCCAGCAGTGAACCAGCCGCGGGGCGCACAGATACGCAGTATTTT.

The chain has TRBV13 and TRBJ2-5, with D perhaps matching TRBD2 (7 bases). Trimming removed 5 bases from V and 5 bases from J, with 12 bases in between. This CDR3 contains 13 residues. Germline V lookup: CDR1 PRHDT, CDR2 FYEKMQ (reference sequence). CDR3 sequence reads: CASSTRGGETQYF. CDR3 DNA sequence: TGTGCCAGCAGCACTAGGGGGGGGGAGACCCAGTACTTC.

This clone counts as medium-sized. The rearrangement joins TRBV27 to TRBJ1-1; D possibly corresponds to TRBD1 (5 bases). Germline CDR1 and CDR2: MNHEY and SMNVEV (reference sequence). The CDR3 is made up of 14 amino acids. Trimming left V 11 bases short and J 3 bases short, with 19 bases between. CDR3 sequence (DNA): TGTGCCGTCCGGGACTTAGGGTATGACACTGAAGCTTTCTTT. It encodes CAVRDLGYDTEAFF.

The chain carries TRBV27 and TRBJ2-3, with 10 bases identical to TRBD2. Germline V gene lookup returns CDR1 MNHEY and CDR2 SMNVEV (reference sequence). Trimming took 6 bases from V and 2 from J; bases not matched to a gene: 8. This CDR3 has 16 residues. Here the CDR3 reads CASRASGRVITDTQYF. The CDR3 DNA reads TGTGCCAGCAGAGCAAGCGGGAGGGTAATCACAGATACGCAGTATTTT.

The J gene is TRBJ2-7, the V gene TRBV30, with D maybe TRBD1 (6 bases). Germline assignment: CDR1 GTSNPN and CDR2 SVGIG (reference sequence). This CDR3 is 14 amino acids long. V lost 2 bases and J 5 bases, leaving 16 bases between the germline ends. In DNA, the CDR3 is TGTGCCTGGAGTCTAACTACAGGGTACGACGAGCAGTACTTC. Its protein product is CAWSLTTGYDEQYF. Full variable domain (remainder filled in from reference TRBV30 and TRBJ2-7): SQTIHQWPATLVQPVGSPLSLECTVEGTSNPNLYWYRQAAGRGLQLLFYSVGIGQISSEVPQNLSASRPQDRQFILSSKKLLLSDSGFYLCAWSLTTGYDEQYFGPGTRLTVT.

The genes are TRBV12-5 and TRBJ2-2; D is possibly TRBD2 (5 bases). Looked up from germline, CDR1 is LGHNT and CDR2 is FRNRAP. Trimming left V 4 bases short and J 6 bases short, with 12 bases between. CDR3 length: 14 amino acids. The CDR3 sequence: CASGSGEEAGELFF. The CDR3 bases are TGTGCTAGTGGTTCAGGCGAGGAGGCCGGGGAGCTGTTTTTT.

This chain joins TRBV5-1 and TRBJ2-7; D uncertain. CDR3 length: 13 amino acids. CDR1 SGHRS and CDR2 YFSETQ come from the germline V gene. With 4 bases removed from V and 3 bases from J, the gap between germline ends came to 11 bases. The chain's CDR3 is CASSHQADYEQYF. In DNA form, the CDR3 reads TGCGCCAGCAGCCATCAGGCTGACTACGAGCAGTACTTC.

Here the CDR3 DNA reads TGTGCCAGCAGCTCGGGGACAGGGGACCCCTACAATGAGCAGTTCTTC. Amino acids: CASSSGTGDPYNEQFF. This chain links TRBV11-3 with TRBJ2-1, with 10 bases matching TRBD1. The CDR3 has 16 amino acids. Germline assignment: CDR1 SGHNT and CDR2 YENEEA. The V segment lost 4 bases and the J segment 2 bases; nucleotides outside the gene matches: 5.

This chain joins TRBV7-9 and TRBJ2-1; D is possibly TRBD2 (5 bases). V was shortened by 3 bases and J by 6 bases, with 12 bases between the two germline ends. Per the germline V gene, CDR1 is SEHNR and CDR2 is FQNEAQ (reference sequence). The CDR3 extends over 14 amino acids. The CDR3, as DNA: TGTGCCAGCAGCTTGGTTAGCGTGGGCAATGAGCAGTTCTTC. Residues: CASSLVSVGNEQFF.

This sequence joins TRBV10-2 and TRBJ1-2; TRBD1 matches at 11 bases. The ends lost 6 bases at V and 3 bases at J; junction bases unmatched: 3. There are 14 residues in the CDR3. CDR1 and CDR2 from the germline V gene are WSHSY and SAAADI. In nucleotides, the CDR3 is TGCGCCAGCAGGGGGGGACAGGGGGACTATGGCTACACCTTC. Its translation is CASRGGQGDYGYTF.

This chain connects TRBV5-1 to TRBJ1-2; TRBD1 matches at 9 bases. The CDR3 has 15 residues. The V gene end was trimmed by 0 bases and the J gene end by 6 bases; junction bases not matched to a gene: 6. CDR1 SGHRS and CDR2 YFSETQ come from the germline V gene. The CDR3 protein is CASSLGDRVRDGYTF. In DNA form, the CDR3 reads TGCGCCAGCAGCTTGGGGGACAGGGTTAGGGATGGCTACACCTTC.

The chain joins TRBV6-5 to TRBJ2-7; 13 bases align to TRBD2. Germline trimming cut 4 bases from V and 6 bases from J; bases unmatched to any gene: 9. CDR1 MNHEY and CDR2 SVGAGI come from the germline V gene. The CDR3 spans 16 residues. CDR3 sequence reads: CASSSLGLAGVGEQYF. Here the CDR3 DNA reads TGTGCCAGCAGTTCCCTAGGACTAGCGGGAGTCGGCGAGCAGTACTTC.